These 9 T cell receptor beta chains were sequenced from one sample in a study of T-cell reconstitution after alpha-beta-depleted transplantation in children. Preparation of the TCRbeta library involved a method that used unique molecular identifiers. TCRdb reprocessed the PCR reads via MiXCR and lists one record per CDR3 protein. The table lists about 580,000 distinct CDR3 sequences, 23% of them singletons. Sequences were derived from PBMCs, mostly from graft donor cells, sampled 360 days after TCRalphabeta/CD19-depleted stem cell transplant. The receptors shown here come from a boy under two years old who had a stem cell transplant for acute myeloid leukemia, so the T cells may come from the graft donor.

This clonotype turned up a few times. The rearrangement uses TRBV12-3 or TRBV12-4 and TRBJ1-2; no definite D call. Trimming left V 5 bases short and J 0 bases short, with 13 bases between. This CDR3 comprises 15 residues. The CDR3 loop is CASSPRGKSNYGYTF. The DNA for the CDR3 is TGTGCCAGCAGTCCCCGCGGCAAGTCTAACTATGGCTACACCTTC.

The chain has TRBV7-2 and TRBJ2-3; D possibly uses TRBD1 or TRBD2 (5 bases each). V lost 1 base and J lost 6, with 11 bases in between. CDR3 length equals 14 residues. Per germline, CDR1 SGHTA and CDR2 FQGNSA. The chain's CDR3 is CASSLVGDGDTQYF. The CDR3, as DNA: TGTGCCAGCAGCTTAGTTGGGGACGGGGATACGCAGTATTTT. The variable domain in full, completed from reference TRBV7-2 and TRBJ2-3, reads GAGVSQSPSNKVTEKGKDVELRCDPISGHTALYWYRQSLGQGLEFLIYFQGNSAPDKSGLPSDRFSAERTGGSVSTLTIQRTQQEDSAVYLCASSLVGDGDTQYFGPGTRLTVL.

This sequence joins TRBV20-1 and TRBJ1-1, with D possibly being TRBD1 (5 bases). V dropped 5 bases and J dropped 0 bases, with 13 bases sitting between them. The CDR3 covers 14 residues. Germline lookup yields CDR1 DFQATT and CDR2 SNEGSKA (reference sequence). CDR3 amino acids: CSAARGALNTEAFF. The CDR3 bases are TGCAGTGCTGCCCGAGGGGCCCTGAACACTGAAGCTTTCTTT.

The chain couples TRBV20-1 to TRBJ2-2, with D possibly being TRBD1 (6 bases). Trimming took 3 bases from V and 4 from J, leaving 9 bases between them. The CDR3 has 13 amino acids. CDR1 is DFQATT, CDR2 SNEGSKA, per germline (reference sequence). CDR3 sequence (DNA): TGCAGTGCTAGGCACAGGGTCACCGGGGAGCTGTTTTTT. Translation: CSARHRVTGELFF.

The V gene is TRBV5-1, the J gene TRBJ2-1; 9 positions match TRBD1. Unmatched junction bases numbered 8, after V lost 8 bases and J lost 5 bases. The CDR3 covers 14 residues. Germline CDR1 is SGHRS and CDR2 is YFSETQ. CDR3 nucleotide sequence: TGCGCCAGAACTTGGACAGGGGTAAACAATGAGCAGTTCTTC. This gives the protein CARTWTGVNNEQFF. The variable domain in full, with the rest retrieved from reference TRBV5-1 and TRBJ2-1, is KAGVTQTPRYLIKTRGQQVTLSCSPISGHRSVSWYQQTPGQGLQFLFEYFSETQRNKGNFPGRFSGRQFSNSRSEMNVSTLELGDSALYLCARTWTGVNNEQFFGPGTRLTVL.

This clonotype occurred a few times. This rearrangement joins TRBV6-5 to TRBJ2-3, with a tentative D call TRBD1 (6 bases). From germline, CDR1 is MNHEY and CDR2 SVGAGI. CDR3 size: 12 residues. V shed 10 bases and J shed 10 bases, with 18 bases lying between them. This chain's CDR3 is CATEIRGGAQYF. Written as DNA, the CDR3 is TGTGCCACCGAGATAAGAGGGGGAGCGCAGTATTTT.

The rearrangement uses TRBV6-1 and TRBJ2-7; D is unresolved. Germline V gene sequence: CDR1 MNHNS, CDR2 SASEGT. The CDR3 consists of 13 residues. With 5 bases removed from V and 1 base from J, the gap between germline ends came to 9 bases. CDR3 region: CASSPDVSYEQYF. In DNA, the CDR3 is TGTGCCAGCAGTCCAGACGTATCCTACGAGCAGTACTTC.

V is TRBV12-5 and J is TRBJ2-7, with D possibly being TRBD1 or TRBD2 (5 bases each). Looked up from germline, CDR1 is LGHNT and CDR2 is FRNRAP. The V and J ends lost 1 base and 3 bases respectively, with 10 bases between them. The CDR3 is 14 residues long. The DNA for the CDR3 is TGTGCTAGTGGTTTGGAGGGGAGATTCTACGAGCAGTACTTC. Translated, it gives CASGLEGRFYEQYF.

This clonotype was seen a few times. The chain combines TRBV29-1 with TRBJ2-2, with 9 nucleotides matching TRBD1. This CDR3 is built from 16 residues. In germline, CDR1 is SQVTM, CDR2 ANQGSEA. V lost 5 bases to trimming and J lost 3 bases; unmatched junction nucleotides: 10. CDR3 sequence: CSVKTGTGRDTGELFF. CDR3 DNA: TGCAGCGTTAAGACCGGGACAGGGAGGGACACCGGGGAGCTGTTTTTT.